This T cell receptor (beta chain) stems from a study of a mutant IDH1 vaccine in newly diagnosed glioma. Study context: Vaccines were first given 4-6 weeks after radiotherapy alone, or with temozolomide cycles.

Comments on this clone: The antigen is not known.

There are 17 residues in the CDR3. The germline gives CDR1 GTSNPN, CDR2 SVGIG (reference sequence). V shed 4 bases, J shed 0 bases, and the junction held 9 bases outside the gene matches. Study-level results: Changes in the top peripheral T cell clonotypes seemingly had no bearing on pseudoprogression.

Described time point: week 47, end of study. A single vaccine dose contained 300 ug of mutant IDH1 20-mer peptide, and topical imiquimod was used with it. This table comes from immunoSEQ multiplex PCR, and its TCRdb copy is limited to in-frame clones, with some not included. Among some 57,000 clones, approximately 80% were seen once, and the ten largest hold 4.9%. The chain combines TRBV30 with TRBJ2-6; 7 bases agree with TRBD2. The TCR sequence derives from a woman between 40 and 55 years old with glioma. Some clones in this sample may be carry-over from other donors' samples. Sequencing was performed on PBMCs, taken from a glioma patient whose treatment included an IDH1 peptide vaccine. The chain's CDR3 is CAWKIGGRPSGANVLTF. Written as DNA, the CDR3 is TGTGCCTGGAAAATCGGGGGGAGGCCCTCTGGGGCCAACGTCCTGACTTTC.